Below are 5 T cell receptor beta chains sequenced from a single sample in a study of T cells after yellow fever vaccination. Using its own MiXCR run on the 5' RACE reads, TCRdb lists one record per CDR3 protein. The profile shows some 420,000 distinct CDR3 sequences, 18% of them singletons. Specimen: PBMCs, collected before the yellow fever booster vaccination. The receptors were gathered from a young man who received the YFV17D yellow fever vaccine.

CDR3 bases: TGTGCCAGCACCCCGTCGGTAGGGGTCGGCGGCTACACCTTC. It is translated as CASTPSVGVGGYTF. The chain is built from TRBV7-2 and TRBJ1-2; a possible D gene is TRBD1 (5 bases). The germline V gene has CDR1 SGHTA and CDR2 FQGNSA. V dropped 7 bases and J dropped 8 bases, with 20 bases sitting between them. This CDR3 contains 14 residues.

V gene TRBV6-5 combines with J gene TRBJ1-1; D might be TRBD1 (6 bases). V lost 7 bases, J lost 1 base, and 10 bases lay in between. This CDR3 contains 13 residues. Germline V lookup: CDR1 MNHEY, CDR2 SVGAGI. CDR3 nucleotides: TGTGCCAGCAATGGACAGCCGAACACTGAAGCTTTCTTT. As protein: CASNGQPNTEAFF.

The chain is built from TRBV7-6 and TRBJ2-5; D is perhaps TRBD2 (6 bases). This CDR3 contains 15 residues. The V and J ends lost 0 bases and 4 bases respectively, with 12 bases between them. Germline CDR1 reads SGHVS; CDR2 reads FNYEAQ. CDR3 sequence reads: CASSLASPSVETQYF. The DNA for the CDR3 is TGTGCCAGCAGCTTAGCGTCGCCTAGCGTAGAGACCCAGTACTTC. Complete variable domain (other parts from reference TRBV7-6 and TRBJ2-5): GAGVSQSPRYKVTKRGQDVALRCDPISGHVSLYWYRQALGQGPEFLTYFNYEAQQDKSGLPNDRFSAERPEGSISTLTIQRTEQRDSAMYRCASSLASPSVETQYFGPGTRLLVL.

This clonotype was counted only a few times. V and J are TRBV6-5 and TRBJ2-5, with a tentative D call TRBD2 (5 bases). This CDR3 comprises 13 residues. Germline V gives CDR1 MNHEY, CDR2 SVGAGI. V was clipped by 6 bases and J by 3 bases, with 11 bases between them. The CDR3 DNA is TGTGCCAGCAGACTGGACTCAAAAGAGACCCAGTACTTC. Its protein is CASRLDSKETQYF.

There are a few counts of this clonotype. The chain carries TRBV11-2 and TRBJ2-3; no definite D call. In germline, CDR1 is SGHAT, CDR2 FQNNGV. The CDR3 totals 14 residues. Between the trimmed V and J ends, which lost 3 bases and 2 bases, there was a span of 9 bases. DNA of the CDR3: TGTGCCAGCAGCTTGGGGTCACCCACAGATACGCAGTATTTT. Amino acid sequence: CASSLGSPTDTQYF.